This T cell receptor (beta chain) was found in a study of T cells in localized non-small cell lung cancer. Findings and caveats of the study: It was uninvolved adjacent lung that showed the highest T cell clonality, exceeding tumor.

CDR3 length equals 13 residues. The germline V gene has CDR1 SGHVS and CDR2 FNYEAQ. V was shortened by 5 bases and J by 1 base, with 8 bases between the two germline ends. As regards this clone: Its antigen is not identified. At the DNA level, this CDR3 is encoded by other sequences in the same sample as well.

Produced via immunoSEQ multiplex PCR; TCRdb's table is partial and in-frame only. The top ten clones hold around 1.8% of a sample with around 140,000 clones, 89% of them seen once. The chain links TRBV7-6 to TRBJ1-1; D possibly corresponds to TRBD1 (5 bases). The sample here was peripheral blood, taken before any cancer treatment. The sequence derives from a female donor older than 55 with stage I lung adenocarcinoma. CDR3 sequence reads: CASSPGGNTEAFF. CDR3 in DNA: TGTGCCAGCAGCCCGGGGGGGAACACTGAAGCTTTCTTT.